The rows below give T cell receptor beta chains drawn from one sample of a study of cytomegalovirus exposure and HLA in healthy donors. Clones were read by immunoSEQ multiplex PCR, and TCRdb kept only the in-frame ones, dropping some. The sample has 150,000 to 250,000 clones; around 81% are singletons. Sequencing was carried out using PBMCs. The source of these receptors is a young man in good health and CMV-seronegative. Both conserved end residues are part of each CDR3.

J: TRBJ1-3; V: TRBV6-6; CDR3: CASSYPPNRSGNTIYF
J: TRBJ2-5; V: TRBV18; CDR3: CASSPEFQETQYF
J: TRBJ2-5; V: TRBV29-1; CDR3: CSVPLGGEQYF
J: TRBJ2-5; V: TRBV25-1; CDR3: CASSEFRAGSQETQYF
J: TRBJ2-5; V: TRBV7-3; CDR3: CASSQGHRETQYF
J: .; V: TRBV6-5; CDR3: CASSSLDRADEQYF
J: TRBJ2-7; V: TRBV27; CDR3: CASSPRGTASYEQYF
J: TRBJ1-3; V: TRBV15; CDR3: CATSSWTGPGNTIYF
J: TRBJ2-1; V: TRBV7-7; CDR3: CASSVGTPPYNEQFF
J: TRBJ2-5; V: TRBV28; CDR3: CASSFSRGLAGETQYF
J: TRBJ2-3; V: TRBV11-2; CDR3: CASSETSGSHQRGTDTQYF
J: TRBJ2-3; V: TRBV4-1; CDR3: CASSHAGQPATDTQYF
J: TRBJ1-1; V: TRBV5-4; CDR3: CASSLDGGDTEAFF
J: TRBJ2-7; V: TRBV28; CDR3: CASSLDPGGGEQYF
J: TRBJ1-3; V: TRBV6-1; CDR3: CASSPTRFSGNTIYF
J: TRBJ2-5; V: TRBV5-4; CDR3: CASGLAGAPQETQYF
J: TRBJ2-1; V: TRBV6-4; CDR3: CATSGTSDNEQFF
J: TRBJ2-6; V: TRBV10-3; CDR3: CAISESRGRGSGANVLTF
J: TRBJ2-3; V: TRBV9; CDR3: CASSVDHGRAVDTQYF
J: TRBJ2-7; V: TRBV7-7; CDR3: CASSLRQGLYEQYF
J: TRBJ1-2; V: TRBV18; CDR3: CASSPRPTGRVDGYTF
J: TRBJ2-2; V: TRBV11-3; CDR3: CASSLGGTGELFF
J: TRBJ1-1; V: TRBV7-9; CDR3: CASSLFSTEAFF
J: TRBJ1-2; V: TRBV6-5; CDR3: CASSYSQGGTDYGYTF
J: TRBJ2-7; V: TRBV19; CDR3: CASSRQGETPYEQYF
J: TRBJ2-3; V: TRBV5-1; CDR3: CASSLSTSGQGGTQYF
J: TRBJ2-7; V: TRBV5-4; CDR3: CASKTDRGPYEQYF
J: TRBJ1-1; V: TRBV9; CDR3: CASSHSSGGQWLAFF
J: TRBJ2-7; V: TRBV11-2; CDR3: CASTIKDRGYEQYF
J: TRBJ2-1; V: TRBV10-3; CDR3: CAISTPQGAGEQFF
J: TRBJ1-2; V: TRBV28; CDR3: CASRATGEGYGYTF
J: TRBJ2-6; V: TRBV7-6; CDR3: CASSRGQGKSGANVLTF
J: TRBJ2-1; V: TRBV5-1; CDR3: CASSPTGDEQFF
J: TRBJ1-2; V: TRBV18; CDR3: CASSQGQGQDYGYTF
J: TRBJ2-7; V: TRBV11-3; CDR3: CASSSDRDYEQYF
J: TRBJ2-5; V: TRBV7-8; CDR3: CASSLGLEETQYF
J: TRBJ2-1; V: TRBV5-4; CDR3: CASSIAGGHNEQFF
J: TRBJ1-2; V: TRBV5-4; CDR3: CAGRGLGYGYTF
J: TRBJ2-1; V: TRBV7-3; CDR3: CASSLRGGKTSRNEQFF
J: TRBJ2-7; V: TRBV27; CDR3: CASSRDRDARSQYF
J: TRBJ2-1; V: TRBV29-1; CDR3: CSVDRPGLHNEQFF
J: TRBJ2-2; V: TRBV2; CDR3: CASTRDRGTGELFF
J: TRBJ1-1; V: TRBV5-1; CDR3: CASRPTGNTEAFF
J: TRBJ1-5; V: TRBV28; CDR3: CASSFQAGGGRPQHF
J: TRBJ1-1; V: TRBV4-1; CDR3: CASSQPGRGEAFF
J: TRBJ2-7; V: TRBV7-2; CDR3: CASSSPQGSYEQYF
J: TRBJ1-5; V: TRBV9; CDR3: CASSGIQGWPQHF
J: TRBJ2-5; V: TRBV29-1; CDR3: CSWTGTGQETQYF
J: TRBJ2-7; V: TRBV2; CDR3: CASRELAGGPYEQYF
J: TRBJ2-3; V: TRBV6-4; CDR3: CASSDLGGAGLDTQYF
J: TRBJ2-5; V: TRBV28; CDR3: CASRPPGQQETQYF
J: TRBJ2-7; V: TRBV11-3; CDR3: CASSAGQSYEQYF
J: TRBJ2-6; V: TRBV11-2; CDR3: CASSLPAGGRAGANVLTF
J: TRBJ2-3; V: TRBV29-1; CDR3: CSVRGTSGRAATDTQYF
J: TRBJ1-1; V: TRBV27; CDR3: CASILNKGAWTEAFF
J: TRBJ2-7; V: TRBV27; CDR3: CASSLADRVYYEQYF
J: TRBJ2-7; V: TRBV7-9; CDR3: CASSLGEGDGYEQYF
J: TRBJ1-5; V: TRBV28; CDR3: CASSLTPSSNQPQHF
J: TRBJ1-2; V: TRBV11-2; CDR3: CASSPNAGITNYGYTF
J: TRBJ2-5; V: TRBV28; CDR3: CASSYGLAGGRYF